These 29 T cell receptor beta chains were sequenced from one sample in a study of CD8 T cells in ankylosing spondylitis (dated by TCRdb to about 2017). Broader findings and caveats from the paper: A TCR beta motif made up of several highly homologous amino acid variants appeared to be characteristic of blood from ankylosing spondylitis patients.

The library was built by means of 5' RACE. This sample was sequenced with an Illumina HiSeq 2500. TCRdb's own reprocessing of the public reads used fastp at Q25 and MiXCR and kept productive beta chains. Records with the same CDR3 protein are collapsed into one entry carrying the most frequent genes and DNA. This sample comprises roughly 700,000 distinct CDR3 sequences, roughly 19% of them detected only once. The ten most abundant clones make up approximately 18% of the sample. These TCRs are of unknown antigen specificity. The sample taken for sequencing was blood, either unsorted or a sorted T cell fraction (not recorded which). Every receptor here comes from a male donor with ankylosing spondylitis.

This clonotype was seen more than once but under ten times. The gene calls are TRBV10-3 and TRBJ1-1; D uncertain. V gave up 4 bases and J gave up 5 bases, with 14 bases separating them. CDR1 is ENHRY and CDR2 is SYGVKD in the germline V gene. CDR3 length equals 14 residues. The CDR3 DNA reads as TGTGCCATCAGTGGTACAGACCTTGGGACTGAAGCTTTCTTT. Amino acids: CAISGTDLGTEAFF.

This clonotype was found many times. CDR3 DNA: TGCAGCGTTTTGTCCCTCGGGGACAATGAGCAGTTCTTC. It is translated as CSVLSLGDNEQFF. The chain is built from TRBV29-1 and TRBJ2-1; the D gene is possibly TRBD2 (5 bases). CDR3 size: 13 residues. V lost 5 bases to trimming and J lost 5 bases, with 13 bases between them. Per germline, CDR1 SQVTM and CDR2 ANQGSEA.

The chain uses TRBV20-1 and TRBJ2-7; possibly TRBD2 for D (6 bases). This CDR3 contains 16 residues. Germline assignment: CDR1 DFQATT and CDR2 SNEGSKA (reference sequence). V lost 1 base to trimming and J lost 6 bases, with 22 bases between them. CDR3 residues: CSARGGVGLAVGEQYF. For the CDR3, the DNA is TGCAGTGCTAGAGGCGGGGTCGGTCTTGCGGTAGGCGAGCAGTACTTC.

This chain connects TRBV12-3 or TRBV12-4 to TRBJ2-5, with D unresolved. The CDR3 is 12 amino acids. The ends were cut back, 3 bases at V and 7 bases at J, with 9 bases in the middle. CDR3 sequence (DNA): TGTGCCAGCAGTTTTCGTCTGGGGACCCAGTACTTC. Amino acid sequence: CASSFRLGTQYF.

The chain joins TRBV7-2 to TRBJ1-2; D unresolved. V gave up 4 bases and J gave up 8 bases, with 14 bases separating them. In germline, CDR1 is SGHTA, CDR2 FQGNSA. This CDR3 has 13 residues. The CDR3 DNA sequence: TGTGCCAGCAGCTACGGGGAATACTGGGGCTACACCTTC. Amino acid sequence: CASSYGEYWGYTF. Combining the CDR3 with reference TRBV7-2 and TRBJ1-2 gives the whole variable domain GAGVSQSPSNKVTEKGKDVELRCDPISGHTALYWYRQSLGQGLEFLIYFQGNSAPDKSGLPSDRFSAERTGGSVSTLTIQRTQQEDSAVYLCASSYGEYWGYTFGSGTRLTVV.

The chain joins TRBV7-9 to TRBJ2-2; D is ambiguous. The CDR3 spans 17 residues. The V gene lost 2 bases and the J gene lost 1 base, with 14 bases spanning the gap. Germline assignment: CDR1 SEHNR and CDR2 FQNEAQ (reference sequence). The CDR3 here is CASSLKGTALNTGELFF. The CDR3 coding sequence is TGTGCCAGCAGCTTAAAGGGAACGGCCTTGAACACCGGGGAGCTGTTTTTT.

The CDR3 protein is CASSFLTINYEQYF. CDR3 sequence (DNA): TGTGCCAGCAGCTTCCTGACTATTAACTACGAGCAGTACTTC. V and J are TRBV7-8 and TRBJ2-7; tentative D call: TRBD2 (5 bases). Germline V gene sequence: CDR1 SGHVS, CDR2 FQNEAQ. The CDR3 contains 14 residues. The V gene lost 3 bases and the J gene lost 3 bases, with 12 bases spanning the gap. The complete variable domain, with remaining parts taken from reference TRBV7-8 and TRBJ2-7, reads GAGVSQSPRYKVAKRGQDVALRCDPISGHVSLFWYQQALGQGPEFLTYFQNEAQLDKSGLPSDRFFAERPEGSVSTLKIQRTQQEDSAVYLCASSFLTINYEQYFGPGTRLTVT.

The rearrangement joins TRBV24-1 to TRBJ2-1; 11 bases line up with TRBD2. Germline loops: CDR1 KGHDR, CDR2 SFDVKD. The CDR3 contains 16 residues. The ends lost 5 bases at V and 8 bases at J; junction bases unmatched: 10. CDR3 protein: CATSGLTSGGSDEQFF. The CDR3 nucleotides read TGTGCCACCAGTGGCCTCACTAGCGGGGGATCGGATGAGCAGTTCTTC.

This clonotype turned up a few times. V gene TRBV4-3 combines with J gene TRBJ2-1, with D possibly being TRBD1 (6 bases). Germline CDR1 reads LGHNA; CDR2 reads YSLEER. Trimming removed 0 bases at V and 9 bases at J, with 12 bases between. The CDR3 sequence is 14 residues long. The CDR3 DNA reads TGCGCCAGCAGCCAAGACGTAAGGGGGATTGAGCAGTTCTTC. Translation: CASSQDVRGIEQFF.

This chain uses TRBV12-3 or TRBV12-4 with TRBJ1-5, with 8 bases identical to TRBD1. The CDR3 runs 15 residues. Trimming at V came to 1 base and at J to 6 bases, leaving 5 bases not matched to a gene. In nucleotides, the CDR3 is TGTGCCAGCAGTTTAGGCAGGGGGCGAGGTCAGCCCCAGCATTTT. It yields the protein CASSLGRGRGQPQHF.

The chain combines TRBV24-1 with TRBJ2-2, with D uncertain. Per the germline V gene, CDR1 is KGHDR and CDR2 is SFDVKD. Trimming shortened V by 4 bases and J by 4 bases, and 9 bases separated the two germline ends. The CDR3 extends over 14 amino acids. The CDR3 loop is CATSDTEPTGELFF. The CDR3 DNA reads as TGTGCCACCAGTGACACTGAACCCACCGGGGAGCTGTTTTTT.

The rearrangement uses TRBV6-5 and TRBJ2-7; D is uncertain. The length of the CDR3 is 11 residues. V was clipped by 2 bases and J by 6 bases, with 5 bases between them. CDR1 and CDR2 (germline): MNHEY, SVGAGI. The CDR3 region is CASSYGTEQYF. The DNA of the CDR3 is TGTGCCAGCAGTTACGGTACCGAGCAGTACTTC.

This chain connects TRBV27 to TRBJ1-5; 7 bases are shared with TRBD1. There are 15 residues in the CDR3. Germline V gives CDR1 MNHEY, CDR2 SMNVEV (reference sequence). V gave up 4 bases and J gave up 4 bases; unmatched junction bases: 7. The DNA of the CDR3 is TGTGCCAGCAGTTCCCGACAGGGTAATAATCAGCCCCAGCATTTT. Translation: CASSSRQGNNQPQHF.

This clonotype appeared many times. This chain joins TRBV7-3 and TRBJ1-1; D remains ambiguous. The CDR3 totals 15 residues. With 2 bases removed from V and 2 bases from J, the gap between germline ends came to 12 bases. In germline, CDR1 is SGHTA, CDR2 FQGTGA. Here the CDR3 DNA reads TGTGCCAGCAGCTTAGCGCCCGGGCTAAACACTGAAGCTTTCTTT. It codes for CASSLAPGLNTEAFF.

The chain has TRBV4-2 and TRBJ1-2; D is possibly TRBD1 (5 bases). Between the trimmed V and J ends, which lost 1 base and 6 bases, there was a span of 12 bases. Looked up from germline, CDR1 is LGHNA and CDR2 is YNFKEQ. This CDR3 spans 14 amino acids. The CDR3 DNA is TGTGCCAGCAGCCAAGTAGCAGGGTGGGATGGCTACACCTTC. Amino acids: CASSQVAGWDGYTF.

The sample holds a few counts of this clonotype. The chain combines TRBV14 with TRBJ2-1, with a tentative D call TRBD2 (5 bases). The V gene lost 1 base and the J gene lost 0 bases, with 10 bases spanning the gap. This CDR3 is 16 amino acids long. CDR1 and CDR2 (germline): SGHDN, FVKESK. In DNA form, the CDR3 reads TGTGCCAGCAGCCAAGTGGGTAGCGACTCCTACAATGAGCAGTTCTTC. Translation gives CASSQVGSDSYNEQFF. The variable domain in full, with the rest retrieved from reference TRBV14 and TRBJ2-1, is EAGVTQFPSHSVIEKGQTVTLRCDPISGHDNLYWYRRVMGKEIKFLLHFVKESKQDESGMPNNRFLAERTGGTYSTLKVQPAELEDSGVYFCASSQVGSDSYNEQFFGPGTRLTVL.

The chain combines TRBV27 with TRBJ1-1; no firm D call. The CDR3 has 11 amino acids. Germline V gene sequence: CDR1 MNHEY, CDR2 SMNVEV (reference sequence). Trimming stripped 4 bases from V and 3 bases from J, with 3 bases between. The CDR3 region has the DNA TGTGCCAGCAGTTCCCACACTGAAGCTTTCTTT. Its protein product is CASSSHTEAFF.

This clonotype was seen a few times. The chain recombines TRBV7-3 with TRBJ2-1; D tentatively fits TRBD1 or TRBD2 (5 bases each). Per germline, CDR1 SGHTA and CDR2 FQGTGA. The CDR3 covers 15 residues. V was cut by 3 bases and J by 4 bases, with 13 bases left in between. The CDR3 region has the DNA TGTGCCAGCAGCTTGGGGGAAGGAGTGTACAATGAGCAGTTCTTC. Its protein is CASSLGEGVYNEQFF.

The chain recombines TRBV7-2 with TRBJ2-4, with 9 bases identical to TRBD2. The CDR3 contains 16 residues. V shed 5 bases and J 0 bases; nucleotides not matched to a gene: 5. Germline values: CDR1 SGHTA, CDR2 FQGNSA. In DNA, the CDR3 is TGTGCCAGCAGCCAGACTAGCGGACTAGCCAAAAACATTCAGTACTTC. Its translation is CASSQTSGLAKNIQYF.

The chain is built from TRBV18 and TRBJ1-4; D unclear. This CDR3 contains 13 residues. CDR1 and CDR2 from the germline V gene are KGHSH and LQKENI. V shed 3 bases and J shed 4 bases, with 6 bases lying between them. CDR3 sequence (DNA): TGTGCCAGCTCACCGTCTTTTAATGAAAAACTGTTTTTT. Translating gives CASSPSFNEKLFF.

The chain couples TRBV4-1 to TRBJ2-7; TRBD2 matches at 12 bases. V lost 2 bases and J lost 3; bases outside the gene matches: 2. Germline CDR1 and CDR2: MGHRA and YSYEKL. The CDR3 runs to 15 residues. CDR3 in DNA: TGCGCCAGCAGCCAAAAGACTAGCGGGGGCTACGAGCAGTACTTC. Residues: CASSQKTSGGYEQYF.

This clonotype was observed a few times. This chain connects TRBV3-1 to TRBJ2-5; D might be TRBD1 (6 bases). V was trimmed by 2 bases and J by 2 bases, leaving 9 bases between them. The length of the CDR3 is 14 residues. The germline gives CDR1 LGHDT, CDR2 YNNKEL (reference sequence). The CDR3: CASSQFRGQETQYF. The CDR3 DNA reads TGTGCCAGCAGCCAATTCAGGGGTCAAGAGACCCAGTACTTC.

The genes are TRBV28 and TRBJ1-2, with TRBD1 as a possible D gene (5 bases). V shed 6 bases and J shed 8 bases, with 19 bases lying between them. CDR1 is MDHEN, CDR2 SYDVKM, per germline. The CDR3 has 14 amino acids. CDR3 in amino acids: CASSPRETLSGYTF. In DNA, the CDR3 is TGTGCCAGCAGCCCCAGGGAGACGCTTTCCGGCTACACCTTC.

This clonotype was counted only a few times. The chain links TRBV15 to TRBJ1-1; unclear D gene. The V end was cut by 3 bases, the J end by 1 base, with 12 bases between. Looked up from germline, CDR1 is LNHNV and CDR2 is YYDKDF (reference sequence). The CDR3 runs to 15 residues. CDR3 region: CATSRATTANTEAFF. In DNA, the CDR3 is TGTGCCACCAGCAGGGCAACGACGGCGAACACTGAAGCTTTCTTT.

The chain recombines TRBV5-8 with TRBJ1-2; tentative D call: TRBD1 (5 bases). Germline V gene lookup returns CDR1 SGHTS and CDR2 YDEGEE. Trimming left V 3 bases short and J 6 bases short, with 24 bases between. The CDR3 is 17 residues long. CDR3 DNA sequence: TGTGCCAGCAGCTCGGGGATTAGGGGTAGCGGCGGGGATGGCTACACCTTC. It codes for CASSSGIRGSGGDGYTF.

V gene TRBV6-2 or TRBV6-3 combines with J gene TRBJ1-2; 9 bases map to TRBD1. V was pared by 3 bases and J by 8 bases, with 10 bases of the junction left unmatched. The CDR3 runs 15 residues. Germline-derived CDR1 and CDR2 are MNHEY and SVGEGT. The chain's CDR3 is CASSYALGTGRGYTF. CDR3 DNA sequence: TGTGCCAGCAGTTATGCCCTCGGGACAGGGCGGGGCTACACCTTC.

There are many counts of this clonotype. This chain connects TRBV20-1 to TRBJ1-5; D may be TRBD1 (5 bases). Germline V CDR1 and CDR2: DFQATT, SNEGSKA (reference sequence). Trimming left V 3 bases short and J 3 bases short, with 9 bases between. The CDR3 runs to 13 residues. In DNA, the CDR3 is TGCAGTGCTAGCTGGGACCCCAATCAGCCCCAGCATTTT. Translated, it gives CSASWDPNQPQHF.

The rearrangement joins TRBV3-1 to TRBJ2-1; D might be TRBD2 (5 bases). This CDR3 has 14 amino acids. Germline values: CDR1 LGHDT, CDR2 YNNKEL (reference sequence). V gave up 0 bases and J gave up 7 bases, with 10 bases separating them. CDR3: CASSQEWLANEQFF. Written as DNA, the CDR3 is TGTGCCAGCAGCCAAGAATGGCTAGCTAATGAGCAGTTCTTC.

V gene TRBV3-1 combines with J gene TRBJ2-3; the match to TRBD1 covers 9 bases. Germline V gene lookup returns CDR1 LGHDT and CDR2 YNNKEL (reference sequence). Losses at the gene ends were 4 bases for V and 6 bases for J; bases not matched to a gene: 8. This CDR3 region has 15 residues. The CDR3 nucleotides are TGTGCCAGCAGCCCTCGGGACAGGGAATCGGATACGCAGTATTTT. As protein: CASSPRDRESDTQYF.